These T cell receptor beta chains were read from a single sample in a study of CD8+CD57+ T cells in acquired aplastic anemia. MiXCR, run by TCRdb on the reads, gives a single entry per CDR3 protein. The sample holds 200,000 or so distinct CDR3 sequences, 64% seen once. Sequenced input: sorted CD4+, CD8+, or CD8+CD57+ T cells (not recorded which) from PBMCs. These receptors all come from a human donor with severe aplastic anemia or a healthy control (not recorded which). Both conserved end residues are part of each CDR3. Fields, in order: CDR3 protein, CDR3 DNA, V gene, clone size, D gene, J gene. D genes are given only for firm matches. The size entry is marked missing in some rows and otherwise reads once, few, many or a size class.

CDR3: CASSSGGADTQYF
DNA: TGTGCCAGCAGTAGCGGGGGGGCAGATACGCAGTATTTT
V: TRBV6-1
size: -
D: TRBD2
J: TRBJ2-3

CDR3: CASSPTSGTTYF
DNA: TGTGCCAGCAGCCCCACTAGTGGGACAACTTACTTC
V: TRBV7-2
size: -
D: -
J: TRBJ2-5

CDR3: CAWRRWSILEVGNQPQHF
DNA: TGTGCCTGGAGAAGGTGGAGCATCCTAGAAGTAGGCAATCAGCCCCAGCATTTT
V: TRBV30
size: -
D: -
J: TRBJ1-5

CDR3: CASSLSDSPLHF
DNA: TGTGCCAGCAGTTTAAGCGATTCACCCCTCCACTTT
V: TRBV27
size: many
D: -
J: TRBJ1-6

CDR3: CASSAPPGTSGAVYNEQFF
DNA: TGTGCCAGCAGTGCCCCCCCCGGGACTAGCGGGGCGGTCTACAATGAGCAGTTCTTC
V: TRBV25-1
size: -
D: TRBD2
J: TRBJ2-1

CDR3: CASSNGVGLTGELFF
DNA: TGTGCCAGCAGCAATGGGGTAGGGTTGACCGGGGAGCTGTTTTTT
V: TRBV7-9
size: -
D: -
J: TRBJ2-2

CDR3: CASTPRGDSGANVLTF
DNA: TGTGCCAGCACTCCCAGGGGGGACTCTGGGGCCAACGTCCTGACTTTC
V: TRBV7-9
size: many
D: -
J: TRBJ2-6

CDR3: CASSSGGVNEKLFF
DNA: TGTGCCAGCAGCTCAGGGGGCGTTAATGAAAAACTGTTTTTT
V: TRBV2
size: -
D: TRBD1
J: TRBJ1-4

CDR3: CAISVGTEQPQHF
DNA: TGTGCCATCAGTGTTGGGACAGAACAGCCCCAGCATTTT
V: TRBV10-3
size: -
D: TRBD1
J: TRBJ1-5

CDR3: CASSQESNYGYTF
DNA: TGCGCCAGCAGCCAAGAGTCAAACTATGGCTACACCTTC
V: TRBV4-1
size: -
D: -
J: TRBJ1-2

CDR3: CASSLGGWQFF
DNA: TGTGCCAGCAGTTTAGGGGGGTGGCAGTTCTTC
V: TRBV27
size: many
D: -
J: TRBJ2-1

CDR3: CASSLPNQPQHF
DNA: TGTGCCAGCAGCTTGCCGAATCAGCCCCAGCATTTT
V: TRBV7-2
size: -
D: -
J: TRBJ1-5

CDR3: CATSDSGTGVGSSEQYF
DNA: TGTGCCACCAGTGACTCCGGGACAGGCGTAGGATCATCCGAGCAGTACTTC
V: TRBV24-1
size: -
D: TRBD1
J: TRBJ2-7

CDR3: CSLDRASGTDTQYF
DNA: TGCAGCTTAGATCGGGCTAGCGGGACAGATACGCAGTATTTT
V: TRBV29-1
size: -
D: TRBD2
J: TRBJ2-3

CDR3: CAIRTGTSGYNEQFF
DNA: TGTGCCATCAGAACAGGGACTAGCGGCTACAATGAGCAGTTCTTC
V: TRBV10-3
size: -
D: TRBD2
J: TRBJ2-1

CDR3: CATSAWTEQETQYF
DNA: TGTGCCACCAGTGCCTGGACAGAGCAAGAGACCCAGTACTTC
V: TRBV24-1
size: -
D: -
J: TRBJ2-5

CDR3: CASSLALEALYGYTF
DNA: TGTGCCAGCAGCTTGGCCCTCGAAGCCCTCTATGGCTACACCTTC
V: TRBV5-6
size: -
D: -
J: TRBJ1-2

CDR3: CASSRREGTTGELFF
DNA: TGTGCCAGCAGTCGGAGGGAGGGCACCACCGGGGAGCTGTTTTTT
V: TRBV7-9
size: -
D: TRBD2
J: TRBJ2-2

CDR3: CASRRDSSYNEQFF
DNA: TGTGCCAGCAGACGGGACAGCTCCTACAATGAGCAGTTCTTC
V: TRBV12-3/TRBV12-4
size: many
D: TRBD1
J: TRBJ2-1

CDR3: CASSQGVLGHTEAFF
DNA: TGCGCCAGCAGCCAAGGAGTTCTGGGTCACACTGAAGCTTTCTTT
V: TRBV4-3
size: few
D: -
J: TRBJ1-1

CDR3: CASRRTGPEYEQYF
DNA: TGCGCCAGCAGGAGGACAGGGCCGGAGTACGAGCAGTACTTC
V: TRBV5-1
size: -
D: TRBD1
J: TRBJ2-7

CDR3: CASSLSSSYEQYF
DNA: TGTGCCAGCAGTTTAAGCAGCTCCTACGAGCAGTACTTC
V: TRBV12-3/TRBV12-4
size: -
D: -
J: TRBJ2-7

CDR3: CASSEPGTGGNTEAFF
DNA: TGTGCCAGCAGCGAACCCGGGACAGGGGGGAACACTGAAGCTTTCTTT
V: TRBV5-8
size: -
D: TRBD1
J: TRBJ1-1

CDR3: CASSPSPSSGGSSYNEQFF
DNA: TGTGCCAGCAGCCCTAGCCCCTCTAGCGGTGGTAGCTCCTACAATGAGCAGTTCTTC
V: TRBV7-8
size: -
D: TRBD2
J: TRBJ2-1

CDR3: CAISSSLDYNEQFF
DNA: TGTGCCATCAGTTCTTCGTTGGACTACAATGAGCAGTTCTTC
V: TRBV10-3
size: -
D: -
J: TRBJ2-1

CDR3: CASSLSIGNYGYTF
DNA: TGTGCCAGCAGTTTATCGATCGGAAACTATGGCTACACCTTC
V: TRBV27
size: -
D: -
J: TRBJ1-2

CDR3: CASSRKPGLGETQYF
DNA: TGTGCCAGCAGTAGAAAGCCAGGGCTTGGGGAGACCCAGTACTTC
V: TRBV25-1
size: few
D: -
J: TRBJ2-5

CDR3: CACGVLGGGIYEQHF
DNA: TGTGCCTGCGGCGTGCTGGGGGGGGGGATCTACGAGCAGCACTTC
V: TRBV5-5
size: -
D: TRBD2
J: TRBJ2-7

CDR3: CASSVVLAGANGQFF
DNA: TGCGCCAGCAGTGTGGTACTAGCGGGAGCGAATGGGCAGTTCTTC
V: TRBV5-1
size: -
D: TRBD2
J: TRBJ2-1

CDR3: CASSRDTVYEQYF
DNA: TGTGCCAGCAGTAGGGACACAGTCTACGAGCAGTACTTC
V: TRBV11-1
size: -
D: -
J: TRBJ2-7

CDR3: CATSGGNTPYEQYF
DNA: TGTGCCACCAGTGGGGGGAATACCCCTTACGAGCAGTACTTC
V: TRBV24-1
size: -
D: -
J: TRBJ2-7

CDR3: CASSDRGREQFF
DNA: TGTGCCAGCAGCGATCGAGGCAGGGAGCAGTTCTTC
V: TRBV9
size: -
D: -
J: TRBJ2-1